This paragraph covers one T cell receptor beta chain sequence. The data belong to a study of blood T cell repertoires in COVID-19. Some clones are missing from TCRdb's copy, which holds only in-frame ones; the method was immunoSEQ multiplex PCR. The table has a few hundred thousand clones, more than 75% seen once; the top ten hold approximately 7%. The germline V gene encodes CDR1 SGHNT and CDR2 YYREEE (reference sequence). The CDR3 contains 15 residues. Trimming shortened V by 4 bases and J by 0 bases, and 11 bases separated the two germline ends. The clonotype originates from a woman in her 70s with active or convalescent COVID-19. The V and J genes are TRBV5-4 and TRBJ1-3; perhaps TRBD1 as D (6 bases). What was sequenced was peripheral blood. The CDR3 sequence is CASSKDSRSGNTIYF. The DNA of the CDR3 is TGTGCCAGCAGCAAGGACAGTCGCTCTGGAAACACCATATATTTT.